Listed below are T cell receptor beta chains from one sample, sequenced in a study of technical replicates of blood from a handful of donors. The protocol was immunoSEQ multiplex PCR, while the TCRdb copy is restricted to in-frame clones and leaves out a portion. The table records fewer than 100,000 clones, around nine tenths of them present only once. The material sequenced was T cells isolated from PBMCs. Receptor source: a human donor in good health. Both conserved end residues are part of each CDR3. The D gene is left open where the match is weak.

D	V	J	CDR3
.	TRBV28	TRBJ2-1	CASSFPLTLGHSVHEQFF
.	TRBV10-2	TRBJ1-5	CASSDVGWASAGQPQHF
.	TRBV7-6	TRBJ2-4	CASSPRLSLAKNIQYF
.	TRBV10-2	TRBJ1-2	CASSESRTGNYGYTF
.	TRBV5-1	TRBJ2-7	CASSPELAGGFLEQYF
TRBD2	TRBV11-1	TRBJ2-3	CASSLERGSTDTQYF
TRBD2	TRBV10-2	TRBJ2-1	CASSFPGLAGSNEQFF
TRBD1	TRBV7-9	TRBJ1-1	CASSLNRGTEAFF
.	TRBV4-2	TRBJ2-2	CASSQATVGGTGELFF
.	TRBV28	TRBJ1-1	CASSLYNLFERTEAFF
TRBD2	TRBV27	TRBJ2-1	CASSLGLAGDILGVGNEQFF
.	TRBV7-2	TRBJ2-3	CASSPPTDTQYF
TRBD2	TRBV7-8	TRBJ2-7	CASSLDSGRAGEQYF
TRBD1	TRBV6-5	TRBJ2-7	CASTATGGEQYF
TRBD2	TRBV4-1	TRBJ2-5	CASSLTVTSGQETQYF
.	TRBV9	TRBJ1-1	CASNLQGANTEAFF
TRBD1	TRBV12-5	TRBJ2-7	CASGLVGSGQDFTEQYF